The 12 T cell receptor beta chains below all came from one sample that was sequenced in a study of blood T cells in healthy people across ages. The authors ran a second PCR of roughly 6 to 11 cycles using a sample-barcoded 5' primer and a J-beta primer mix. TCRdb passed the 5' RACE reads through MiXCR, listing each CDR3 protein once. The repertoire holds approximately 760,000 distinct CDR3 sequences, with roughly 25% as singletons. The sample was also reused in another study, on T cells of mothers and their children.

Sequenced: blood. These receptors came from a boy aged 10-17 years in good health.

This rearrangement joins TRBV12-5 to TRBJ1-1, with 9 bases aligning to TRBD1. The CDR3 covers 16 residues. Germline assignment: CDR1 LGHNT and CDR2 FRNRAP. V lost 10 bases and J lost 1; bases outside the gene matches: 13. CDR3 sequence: CATWTGESPKNTEAFF. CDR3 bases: TGTGCTACTTGGACAGGGGAATCCCCAAAGAACACTGAAGCTTTCTTT.

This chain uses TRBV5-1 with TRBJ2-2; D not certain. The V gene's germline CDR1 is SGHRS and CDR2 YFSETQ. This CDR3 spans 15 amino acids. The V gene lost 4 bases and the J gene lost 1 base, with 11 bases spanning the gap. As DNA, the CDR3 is TGCGCCAGCAGCACGGTCGGCAGGAACACCGGGGAGCTGTTTTTT. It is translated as CASSTVGRNTGELFF.

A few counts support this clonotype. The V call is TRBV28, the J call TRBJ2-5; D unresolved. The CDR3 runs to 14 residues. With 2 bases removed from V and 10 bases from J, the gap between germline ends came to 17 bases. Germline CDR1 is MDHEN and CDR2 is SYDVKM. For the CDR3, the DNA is TGTGCCAGCAGTTTAATTTACCTGGCGGCGGACCAGTACTTC. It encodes CASSLIYLAADQYF.

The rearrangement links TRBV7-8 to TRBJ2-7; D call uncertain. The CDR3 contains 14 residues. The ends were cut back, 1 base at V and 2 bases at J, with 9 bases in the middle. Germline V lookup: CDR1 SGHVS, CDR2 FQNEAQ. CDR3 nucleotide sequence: TGTGCCAGCAGCTTAGTGACACCTGCCTACGAGCAGTACTTC. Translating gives CASSLVTPAYEQYF.

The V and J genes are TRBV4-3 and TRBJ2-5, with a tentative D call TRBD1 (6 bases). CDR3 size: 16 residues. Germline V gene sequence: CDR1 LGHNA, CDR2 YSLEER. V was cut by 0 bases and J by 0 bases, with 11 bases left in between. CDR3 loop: CASSQDRWDNQETQYF. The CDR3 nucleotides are TGCGCCAGCAGCCAAGATCGATGGGACAACCAAGAGACCCAGTACTTC.

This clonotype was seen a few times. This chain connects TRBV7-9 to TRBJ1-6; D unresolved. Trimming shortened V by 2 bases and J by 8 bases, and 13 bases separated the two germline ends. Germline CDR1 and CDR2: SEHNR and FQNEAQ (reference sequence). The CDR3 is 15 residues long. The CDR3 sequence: CASSLHYSADSPLHF. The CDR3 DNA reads TGTGCCAGCAGCTTACATTACAGTGCCGATTCACCCCTCCACTTT.

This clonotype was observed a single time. The CDR3 nucleotides are TGTGCCAGCAGCTTAAACGCACATCCCCAAGAGACCCAGTACTTC. Its translation: CASSLNAHPQETQYF. The rearrangement joins TRBV7-9 to TRBJ2-5; no clear D. Between the trimmed V and J ends, which lost 2 bases and 1 base, there was a span of 11 bases. CDR1 and CDR2 from the germline V gene are SEHNR and FQNEAQ (reference sequence). The CDR3 spans 15 residues.

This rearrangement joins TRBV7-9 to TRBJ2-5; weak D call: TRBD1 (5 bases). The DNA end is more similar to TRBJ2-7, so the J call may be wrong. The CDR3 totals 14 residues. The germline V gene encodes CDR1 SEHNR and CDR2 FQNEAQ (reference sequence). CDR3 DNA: TGTGCCAGCAGCTTAGGACAGATTCCCTACGAGCAGTACTTC. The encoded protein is CASSLGQIPYEQYF.

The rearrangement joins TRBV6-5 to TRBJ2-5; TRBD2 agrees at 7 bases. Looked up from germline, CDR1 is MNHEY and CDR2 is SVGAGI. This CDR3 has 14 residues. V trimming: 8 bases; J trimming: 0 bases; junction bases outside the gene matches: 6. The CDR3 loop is CASVGGGYQETQYF. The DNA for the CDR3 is TGTGCCAGCGTCGGGGGAGGGTACCAAGAGACCCAGTACTTC.

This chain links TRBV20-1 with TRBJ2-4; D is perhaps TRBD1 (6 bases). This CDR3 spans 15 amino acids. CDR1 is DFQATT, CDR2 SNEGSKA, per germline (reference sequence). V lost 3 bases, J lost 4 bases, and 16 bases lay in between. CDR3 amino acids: CSARDLQGSKNIQYF. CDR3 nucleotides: TGCAGTGCTAGGGATCTGCAGGGGTCTAAAAACATTCAGTACTTC.

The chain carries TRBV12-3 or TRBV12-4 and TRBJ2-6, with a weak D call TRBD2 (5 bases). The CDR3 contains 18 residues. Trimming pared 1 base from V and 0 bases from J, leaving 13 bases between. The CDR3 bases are TGTGCCAGCAGTTTAGAACGTCTACGGGGCTCTGGGGCCAACGTCCTGACTTTC. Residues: CASSLERLRGSGANVLTF.

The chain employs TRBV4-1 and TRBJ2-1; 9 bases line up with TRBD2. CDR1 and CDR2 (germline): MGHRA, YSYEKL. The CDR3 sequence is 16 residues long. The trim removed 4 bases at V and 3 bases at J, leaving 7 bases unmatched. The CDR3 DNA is TGCGCCAGCAGCCCGCGGGAGGGCCTCTTCTACAATGAGCAGTTCTTC. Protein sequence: CASSPREGLFYNEQFF.